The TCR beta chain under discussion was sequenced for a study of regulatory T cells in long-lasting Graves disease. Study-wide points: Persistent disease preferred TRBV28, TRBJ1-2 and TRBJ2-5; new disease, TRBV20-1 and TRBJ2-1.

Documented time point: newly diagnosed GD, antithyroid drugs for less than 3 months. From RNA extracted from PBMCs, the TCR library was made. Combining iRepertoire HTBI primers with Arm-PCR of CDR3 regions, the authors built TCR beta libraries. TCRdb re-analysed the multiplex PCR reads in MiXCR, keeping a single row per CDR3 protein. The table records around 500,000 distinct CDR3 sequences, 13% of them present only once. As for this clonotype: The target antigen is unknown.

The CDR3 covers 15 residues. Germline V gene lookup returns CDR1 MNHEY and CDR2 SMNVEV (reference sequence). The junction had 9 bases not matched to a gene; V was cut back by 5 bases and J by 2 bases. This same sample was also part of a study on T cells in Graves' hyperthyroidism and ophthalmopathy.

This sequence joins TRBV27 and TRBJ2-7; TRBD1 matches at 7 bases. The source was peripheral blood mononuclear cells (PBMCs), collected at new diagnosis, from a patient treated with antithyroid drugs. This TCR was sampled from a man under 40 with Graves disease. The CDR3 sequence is CASSSVWGQTYEQYF. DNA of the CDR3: TGTGCCAGCAGTAGTGTTTGGGGACAGACCTACGAGCAGTACTTC.